These T cell receptor beta chains were read from a single sample in a study of T cell responses to AZD1222 COVID-19 vaccine. Sequencing was performed with immunoSEQ multiplex PCR; in TCRdb, only in-frame clones are kept and a portion is missing. The profile covers over 95,000 clones, with more than 85% appearing a single time and 4.5% taken by the ten largest. The sequences come from peripheral blood, collected on day 0 of AZD1222 vaccination. These TCRs come from an adult in good health. Each CDR3 is given with its conserved first and last residue. A D gene is named only where the DNA matches it firmly. Clone size is stated in some rows and not others, as once, few, many or a class when expanded.

D	V	size	J	CDR3	DNA
.	TRBV4-1	.	TRBJ1-1	CASSHWEWNTEAFF	TGCGCCAGCAGCCACTGGGAATGGAACACTGAAGCTTTCTTT
.	TRBV7-2	.	TRBJ1-2	CASSLAREHYGYTF	TGTGCCAGCAGCTTAGCAAGGGAGCACTATGGCTACACCTTC
.	TRBV7-6	.	TRBJ1-1	CASSSDGGEAFF	TGTGCCAGCAGCTCAGACGGCGGTGAAGCTTTCTTT
TRBD1	TRBV14	.	TRBJ1-6	CASSQITGGGSPLHF	TGTGCCAGCAGCCAGATCACAGGGGGAGGGTCACCCCTCCACTTT
.	TRBV7-9	once	TRBJ1-2	CASNQPGQANYGYTF	TGTGCCAGCAACCAACCGGGACAAGCTAACTATGGCTACACCTTC
TRBD2	TRBV18	.	TRBJ2-3	CASSPAGGITDTQYF	TGTGCCAGCTCACCAGCGGGGGGTATAACAGATACGCAGTATTTT
.	TRBV29-1	.	TRBJ1-1	CSDDLGGEAFF	TGCAGCGATGACCTTGGAGGGGAAGCTTTCTTT
TRBD2	TRBV7-6	once	TRBJ2-3	CASSETSGGPSTDTQYF	TGTGCCAGCAGCGAGACTAGCGGGGGGCCTAGCACAGATACGCAGTATTTT
TRBD1	TRBV29-1	.	TRBJ2-1	CSVAGTGVYEQFF	TGCAGCGTCGCCGGGACAGGGGTGTATGAGCAGTTCTTC
.	TRBV14	.	TRBJ2-5	CASSQVVSGGSETQYF	TGTGCCAGCAGCCAAGTAGTAAGTGGAGGGTCTGAGACCCAGTACTTC
TRBD1	TRBV7-2	.	TRBJ2-2	CASSSRQGRNTGELFF	TGTGCCAGCAGCTCTAGACAGGGGAGGAACACCGGGGAGCTGTTTTTT
TRBD1	TRBV28	.	TRBJ1-1	CASRYRQGPNTEAFF	TGTGCCAGCAGGTATAGACAGGGCCCGAACACTGAAGCTTTCTTT
.	TRBV2	once	TRBJ1-6	CASRVIDNSPLHF	TGTGCCAGCAGAGTAATCGATAATTCACCCCTCCACTTT
TRBD1	TRBV2	.	TRBJ1-5	CASSEMGQLFNQPQHF	TGTGCCAGCAGTGAAATGGGACAGCTATTCAATCAGCCCCAGCATTTT
TRBD1	TRBV5-1	.	TRBJ1-5	CASSIGQGDQPQHF	TGCGCCAGCAGCATAGGACAGGGTGATCAGCCCCAGCATTTT
TRBD1	TRBV19	.	TRBJ1-3	CASRQGATGNTIYF	TGTGCCAGTCGACAGGGGGCAACTGGAAACACCATATATTTT
.	TRBV24-1	.	TRBJ2-7	CATSSDSLEQYF	TGTGCCACCAGTAGTGACAGTCTAGAGCAGTACTTC
.	TRBV7-2	.	TRBJ2-3	CASSQRGDTQYF	TGTGCCAGCAGCCAGAGAGGGGATACGCAGTATTTT
.	TRBV9	.	TRBJ1-2	CASSVEAGNYGYTF	TGTGCCAGCAGCGTAGAGGCGGGCAACTATGGCTACACCTTC
.	TRBV18	once	TRBJ2-2	CASSPGRVGTGELFF	TGTGCCAGCTCACCAGGCAGGGTTGGCACCGGGGAGCTGTTTTTT
.	TRBV18	once	TRBJ1-2	CASSPLGQPNYGYTF	TGTGCCAGCTCACCCTTAGGACAGCCAAACTATGGCTACACCTTC
.	TRBV9	.	TRBJ2-2	CASSVGGTPNTGELFF	TGTGCCAGCAGCGTAGGTGGGACCCCGAACACCGGGGAGCTGTTTTTT
.	TRBV6-5	.	TRBJ2-2	CASRDNTNTGELFF	TGTGCCAGCAGGGACAATACGAACACCGGGGAGCTGTTTTTT
TRBD1	TRBV27	.	TRBJ1-2	CASRTGGSVYGYTF	TGTGCCAGCAGGACAGGGGGCTCGGTCTATGGCTACACCTTC
.	TRBV9	.	TRBJ2-7	CASSSWGSPYYEQYF	TGTGCCAGCAGCTCGTGGGGCAGCCCTTACTACGAGCAGTACTTC
.	TRBV5-4	.	TRBJ2-3	CASRSGRGLSTDTQYF	TGTGCCAGCAGGTCTGGGAGGGGGCTGAGCACAGATACGCAGTATTTT
.	TRBV2	.	TRBJ1-5	CASTYEATEMPQHF	TGTGCCAGCACCTATGAGGCTACTGAGATGCCCCAGCATTTT
.	TRBV5-8	.	TRBJ2-1	CASSLRLSYNEQFF	TGTGCCAGCAGCTTGAGGTTATCCTACAATGAGCAGTTCTTC
TRBD2	TRBV2	.	TRBJ2-3	CASRRLAGGQDTQYF	TGTGCCAGCAGACGACTAGCGGGGGGGCAAGATACGCAGTATTTT
.	TRBV18	.	TRBJ1-3	CASSPSLQQISGNTIYF	TGTGCCAGCTCACCCTCACTACAGCAAATCTCTGGAAACACCATATATTTT
.	TRBV6-5	.	TRBJ1-1	CASRPPLKDTEAFF	TGTGCCAGCAGACCACCCTTGAAGGATACTGAAGCTTTCTTT
.	TRBV11-2	once	TRBJ1-2	CASSLEAGAGYGYTF	TGTGCCAGCAGCTTAGAGGCAGGGGCCGGCTATGGCTACACCTTC
TRBD1	TRBV19	.	TRBJ1-5	CASSATGVANQPQHF	TGTGCCAGTAGTGCAACAGGGGTTGCAAATCAGCCCCAGCATTTT
TRBD2	TRBV5-4	once	TRBJ2-2	CASSPAGRGPGELFF	TGTGCCAGCAGCCCAGCGGGACGAGGGCCCGGGGAGCTGTTTTTT
TRBD1	TRBV6-5	.	TRBJ1-1	CASSYQGARTEAFF	TGTGCCAGCAGTTACCAGGGGGCGCGAACTGAAGCTTTCTTT
.	TRBV29-1	.	TRBJ1-1	CSVETRVGTEAFF	TGCAGCGTTGAAACCAGGGTGGGAACTGAAGCTTTCTTT
TRBD1	TRBV4-2	.	TRBJ2-1	CASSQWQGDYNEQFF	TGTGCCAGCAGCCAATGGCAGGGGGATTACAATGAGCAGTTCTTC
TRBD2	TRBV11-3	.	TRBJ2-3	CASSPGLAGAPNDGTDTQYF	TGTGCCAGCAGCCCGGGACTAGCGGGGGCGCCGAATGATGGCACAGATACGCAGTATTTT
TRBD1	TRBV7-8	.	TRBJ1-2	CASSLGWQGGGYTF	TGTGCCAGCAGCTTAGGTTGGCAGGGGGGTGGCTACACCTTC
TRBD1	TRBV2	.	TRBJ2-2	CASSVGTGGYTGELFF	TGTGCCAGCAGTGTGGGGACAGGGGGCTACACCGGGGAGCTGTTTTTT
.	TRBV14	.	TRBJ2-2	CASSQGSHANTGELFF	TGTGCCAGCAGCCAAGGATCACACGCGAACACCGGGGAGCTGTTTTTT
.	TRBV29-1	once	TRBJ1-5	CSVADGVLGNQPQHF	TGCAGCGTGGCGGACGGGGTATTGGGCAATCAGCCCCAGCATTTT
TRBD2	TRBV24-1	.	TRBJ2-1	CATSDRSGGVINEQFF	TGTGCCACCAGTGACCGGAGCGGGGGGGTCATTAATGAGCAGTTCTTC
TRBD1	TRBV12-5	few	TRBJ2-3	CASGLVGGSDTQYF	TGTGCTAGTGGTTTGGTAGGGGGCTCAGATACGCAGTATTTT